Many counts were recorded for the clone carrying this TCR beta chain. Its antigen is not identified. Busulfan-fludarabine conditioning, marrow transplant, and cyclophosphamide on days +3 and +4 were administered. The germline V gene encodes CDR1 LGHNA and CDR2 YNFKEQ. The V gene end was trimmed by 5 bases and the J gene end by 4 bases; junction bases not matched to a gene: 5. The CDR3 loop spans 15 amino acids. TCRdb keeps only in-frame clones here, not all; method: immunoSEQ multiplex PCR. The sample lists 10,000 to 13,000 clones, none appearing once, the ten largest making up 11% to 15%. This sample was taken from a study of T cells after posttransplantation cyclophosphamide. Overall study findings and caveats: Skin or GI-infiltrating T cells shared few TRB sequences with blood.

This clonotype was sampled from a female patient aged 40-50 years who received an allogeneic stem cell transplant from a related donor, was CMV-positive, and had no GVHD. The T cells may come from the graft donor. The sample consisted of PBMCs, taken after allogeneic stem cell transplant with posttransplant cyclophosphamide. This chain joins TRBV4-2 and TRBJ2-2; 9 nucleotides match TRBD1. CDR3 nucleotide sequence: TGTGCCAGCAGCAATGGACAGGGGATCACCGGGGAGCTGTTTTTT. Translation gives CASSNGQGITGELFF.